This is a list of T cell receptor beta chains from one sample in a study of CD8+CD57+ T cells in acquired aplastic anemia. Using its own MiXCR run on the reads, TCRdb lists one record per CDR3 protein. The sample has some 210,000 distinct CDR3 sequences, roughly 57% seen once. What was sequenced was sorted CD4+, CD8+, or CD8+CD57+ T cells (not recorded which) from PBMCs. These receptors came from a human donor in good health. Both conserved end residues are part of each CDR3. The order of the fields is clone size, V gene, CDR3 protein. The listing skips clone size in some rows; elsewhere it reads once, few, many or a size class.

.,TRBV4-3,CASSQVGGLFRRGSPLHF
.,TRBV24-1,CATSDVGTAQETQYF
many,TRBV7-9,CASSLPGQGKEKLFF
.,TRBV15,CATSRDPWRNTEAFF
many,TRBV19,CASSIGGPGNEQFF
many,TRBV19,CASSLTVDRAHEQYF
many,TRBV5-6,CASSPDGGEQYF
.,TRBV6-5,CASSVGSEQYF
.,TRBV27,CASSQQTGRNEQYF
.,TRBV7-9,CASSQQGAGNEQFF
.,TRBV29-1,CSAQGASYNEQFF
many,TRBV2,CASSPDRLAAEETQYF
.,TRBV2,CASSGPRGGSFTGELFF
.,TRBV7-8,CASSLDLNQPQHF
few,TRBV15,CATSRGQVGTEAFF
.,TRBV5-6,CASSFRAVGSTEAFF
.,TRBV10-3,CAISERGAVGYTF
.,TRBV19,CASSNFGGTGELFF
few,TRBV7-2,CASSYGGDNEQFF
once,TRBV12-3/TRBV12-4,CASSLIAGVEQYF
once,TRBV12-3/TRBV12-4,CASRGTELSYEQYF
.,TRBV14,CASSLGHSNQPQHF
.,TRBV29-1,CSAGQGAANYGYTF
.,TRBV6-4,CASSQDRAGANVLTF
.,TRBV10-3,CAISEAGTGGSSPLHF
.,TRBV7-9,CASSPPLVGEQYF
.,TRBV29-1,CSVEEIGPSRYGYTF
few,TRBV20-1,CSARGDLDEQFF
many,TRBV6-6,CAVASGDYNEQFF
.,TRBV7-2,CASSSSGDNEQFF
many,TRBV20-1,CSARGAWTSGGTQETQYF
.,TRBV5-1,CASSGYSGRAQGELFF
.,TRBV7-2,CASSLGRRLAGAETQYF
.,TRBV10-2,CASSESVGFLADTQYF
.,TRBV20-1,CSSRRGADALETQYF
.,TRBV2,CASSVDRSREAFF
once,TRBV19,CASQGTGATGELFF